The T cell receptor beta chain under discussion was sequenced for a study of T-cell reconstitution after alpha-beta-depleted transplantation in children. The count of this clonotype is one. Antigen specificity is unknown. A read error may explain this, as a much larger clone is one base away. Study results and caveats: By one year post-transplant, T-cell counts and diversity largely arose from T cells that were newly produced.

This CDR3 has 15 amino acids. Germline lookup yields CDR1 LNHNV and CDR2 YYDKDF (reference sequence). TCRbeta library preparation incorporated unique molecular identifiers. TCRdb independently ran MiXCR on the PCR reads; one entry per CDR3 protein. The repertoire includes 200,000 to 250,000 distinct CDR3 sequences, roughly 10% of them detected once, and about 30% sits in the top ten. V gene TRBV15 combines with J gene TRBJ2-2; D may correspond to TRBD1 or TRBD2 (5 bases each). This clonotype was obtained from a child in the first two years of life with acute myeloid leukemia, due to receive a stem cell transplant. Here the sequenced sample was PBMCs, taken before TCRalphabeta/CD19-depleted stem cell transplant. The CDR3 loop reads CATSRDYSGIGKLFF. The CDR3, as DNA: TGTGCCACCAGCAGAGATTACTCAGGGATCGGGAAGCTGTTTTTT.